The clone carrying this TCR beta chain was picked up many times. This sample was included in a study of early T cells in non-severe SARS-CoV-2 infection. CDR1 is DFQATT and CDR2 is SNEGSKA in the germline V gene (reference sequence). J lost 6 bases, V lost 2 bases, and 13 bases had no gene match. This CDR3 spans 17 amino acids. MiXCR, run by TCRdb on the 5' RACE reads, gives a single entry per CDR3 protein. The sample yields approximately 66,000 distinct CDR3 sequences, about 12% seen once. The sample comprised whole blood. This receptor was obtained from an adult who was a healthcare worker with PCR-confirmed SARS-CoV-2 infection or an uninfected control (not recorded which). The chain couples TRBV20-1 to TRBJ2-1, with 10 bases matching TRBD1. The CDR3 sequence: CSARPPAGQGVGNEQFF. The CDR3 nucleotides are TGCAGTGCTAGACCTCCTGCCGGACAGGGGGTGGGCAATGAGCAGTTCTTC.